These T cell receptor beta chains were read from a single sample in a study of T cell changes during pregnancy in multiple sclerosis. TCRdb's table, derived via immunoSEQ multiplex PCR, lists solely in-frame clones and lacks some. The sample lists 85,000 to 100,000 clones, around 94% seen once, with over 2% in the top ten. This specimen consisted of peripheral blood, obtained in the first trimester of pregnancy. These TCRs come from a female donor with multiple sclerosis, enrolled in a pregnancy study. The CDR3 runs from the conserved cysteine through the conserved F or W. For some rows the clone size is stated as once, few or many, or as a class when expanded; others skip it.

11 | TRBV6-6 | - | CASSIRGEQFF
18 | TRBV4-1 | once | CASSQEPNLAGSSYEQYF
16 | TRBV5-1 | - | CASSLEGGPPYNEQFF
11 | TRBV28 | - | CASMGAHEQYF
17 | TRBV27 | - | CASSPSSGRGSYNEQFF
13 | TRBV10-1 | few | CATATRENTEAFF
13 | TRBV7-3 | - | CASSLREGDTQYF
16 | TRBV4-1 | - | CASSQGSGLGAYEQYF
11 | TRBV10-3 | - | CAIKSSEEAFF
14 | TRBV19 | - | CASSRERGKKEAFF
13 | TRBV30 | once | CAWSRGQLYEQYF
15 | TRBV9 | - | CASSVDGRGRSEQFF
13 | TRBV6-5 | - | CASYTGDWETQYF
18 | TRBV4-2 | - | CASSQDRGTSGRSYEQFF
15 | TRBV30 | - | CAWSVSGSSYNEQFF
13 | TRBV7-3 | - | CASSLTASSEQYF
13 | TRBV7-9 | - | CASSRVLNTEAFF
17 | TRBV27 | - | CASSLRLRGTLNTEAFF
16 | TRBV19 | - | CASSNYRDRVRNEQFF
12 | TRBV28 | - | CASSKQGYEQYF
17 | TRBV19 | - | CASRPRSTSGRANEQFF
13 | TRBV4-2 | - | CASSRGGPNEQFF
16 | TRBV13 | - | CASSLWGGQMNTEAFF
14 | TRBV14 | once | CASSYAGGGHEQFF
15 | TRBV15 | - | CATSRDPQGRETQYF
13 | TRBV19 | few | CASRQGMNTEAFF
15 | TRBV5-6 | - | CASSFGTSGQETQYF
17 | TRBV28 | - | CASSSTSGTGGRNEQFF
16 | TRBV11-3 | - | CASSLGTIGSYNEQFF
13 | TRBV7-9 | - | CASSFSVNNEQFF
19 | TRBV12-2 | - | CASRLGGCHRDRGQNEQYF
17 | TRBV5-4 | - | CASSPRTGGAITDTQYF
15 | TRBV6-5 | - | CASSYSGGKGETQYF
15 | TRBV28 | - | CASRDYRGLGEKLFF
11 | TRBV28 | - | CASSSDRGQFF
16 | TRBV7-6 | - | CASSLGGLAASYEQYF
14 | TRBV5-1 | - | CASSRTGTQETQYF
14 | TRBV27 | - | CASSPYYRSETQYF
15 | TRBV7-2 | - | CASSLDRVAGNTIYF
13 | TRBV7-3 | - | CASSLSGGNEQFF
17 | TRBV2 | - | CAIIPIGLAANRGEQFF
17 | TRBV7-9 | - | CASSLSPTGTTTDTQYF
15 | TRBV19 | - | CASSRRGTNTGELFF
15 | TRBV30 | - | CAWSTPDRGQTEAFF
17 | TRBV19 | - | CASSIASLAGGSSEQYF
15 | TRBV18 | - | CASSRDSGSSYEQYF
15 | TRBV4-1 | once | CASRGGAVNTGELFF
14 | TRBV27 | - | CASTAQGSNYGYTF
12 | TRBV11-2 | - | CASSPRGYGYTF
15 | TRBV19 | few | CASSLGGKAGETQYF
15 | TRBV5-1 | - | CASSSSGTRSPEQYF
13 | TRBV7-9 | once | CASRRPDGDEQFF
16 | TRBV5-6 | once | CASTPGLAGGTNTQYF
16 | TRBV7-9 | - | CASSPVDSRITGELFF
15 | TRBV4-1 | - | CASSQGSQGFEKLFF
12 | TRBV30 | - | CAWSGVNEKLFF